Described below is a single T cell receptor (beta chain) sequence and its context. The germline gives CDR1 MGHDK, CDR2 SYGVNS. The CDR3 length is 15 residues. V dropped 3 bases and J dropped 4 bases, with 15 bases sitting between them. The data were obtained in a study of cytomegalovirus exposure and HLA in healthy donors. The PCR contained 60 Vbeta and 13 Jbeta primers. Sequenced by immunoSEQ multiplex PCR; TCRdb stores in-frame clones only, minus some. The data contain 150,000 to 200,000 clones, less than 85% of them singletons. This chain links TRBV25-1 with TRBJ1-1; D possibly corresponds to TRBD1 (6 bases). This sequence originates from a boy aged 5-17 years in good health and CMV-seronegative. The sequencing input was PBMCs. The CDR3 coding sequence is TGTGCCAGCAGTGACCGGGACACCCAGGGCACTGAAGCTTTCTTT. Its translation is CASSDRDTQGTEAFF.